This is a list of T cell receptor beta chains from one sample in a study of spatial heterogeneity in lung cancer. TCRdb passed the 5' RACE reads through MiXCR, listing each CDR3 protein once. The table includes roughly 9,200 distinct CDR3 sequences, 20% to 25% detected once. The sequences come from PBMCs, collected at follow-up. These receptors originate from a female donor with early-stage non-small cell lung cancer. Each CDR3 is given with its conserved first and last residue. D genes are given only for firm matches. Not every row has a clone size; where given, it reads once, few, many or a size class.

v_call: TRBV20-1
clone_size: NA
d_call: NA
j_call: TRBJ2-7
cdr3_aa: CSASVGNSYEQYF
cdr3_nt: TGCAGTGCTAGCGTGGGCAACTCCTACGAGCAGTACTTC

v_call: TRBV9
clone_size: NA
d_call: TRBD1
j_call: TRBJ2-7
cdr3_aa: CASSVTAYRGIYEQYF
cdr3_nt: TGTGCCAGCAGCGTCACAGCCTACAGGGGAATCTACGAGCAGTACTTC

v_call: TRBV9
clone_size: NA
d_call: TRBD1
j_call: TRBJ1-2
cdr3_aa: CASTGQGGYGYTF
cdr3_nt: TGTGCCAGCACCGGACAGGGTGGCTATGGCTACACCTTC

v_call: TRBV29-1
clone_size: once
d_call: NA
j_call: TRBJ1-2
cdr3_aa: CSVEGAWAGGYTF
cdr3_nt: TGCAGCGTTGAAGGCGCGTGGGCGGGTGGCTACACCTTC

v_call: TRBV28
clone_size: few
d_call: TRBD2
j_call: TRBJ2-1
cdr3_aa: CASTLGGDGLQF
cdr3_nt: TGTGCCAGCACCCTGGGGGGGGACGGCCTGCAATTC

v_call: TRBV7-2
clone_size: NA
d_call: NA
j_call: TRBJ2-1
cdr3_aa: CASSLASRGPYNEQFF
cdr3_nt: TGTGCCAGCAGCTTAGCCTCTCGCGGGCCCTACAATGAGCAGTTCTTC

v_call: TRBV5-1
clone_size: few
d_call: NA
j_call: TRBJ1-1
cdr3_aa: CASRYQSHRRGTEAFF
cdr3_nt: TGCGCCAGCAGATATCAATCCCACAGACGCGGCACTGAAGCTTTCTTT

v_call: TRBV2
clone_size: NA
d_call: NA
j_call: TRBJ2-1
cdr3_aa: CASSGHRDGEQFF
cdr3_nt: TGTGCCAGCAGTGGGCACAGGGATGGGGAGCAGTTCTTC

v_call: TRBV5-1
clone_size: NA
d_call: NA
j_call: TRBJ2-5
cdr3_aa: CASSLDASQETQYF
cdr3_nt: TGCGCCAGCAGCTTGGATGCCAGCCAAGAGACCCAGTACTTC

v_call: TRBV3-1
clone_size: few
d_call: NA
j_call: TRBJ2-2
cdr3_aa: CASSQGGNTGELFF
cdr3_nt: TGTGCCAGCAGCCAAGGGGGGAACACCGGGGAGCTGTTTTTT

v_call: TRBV29-1
clone_size: NA
d_call: NA
j_call: TRBJ2-5
cdr3_aa: CSPTSGETQYF
cdr3_nt: TGCAGCCCAACAAGCGGAGAGACCCAGTACTTC

v_call: TRBV29-1
clone_size: NA
d_call: TRBD1
j_call: TRBJ2-7
cdr3_aa: CSVESTGGRGEQYF
cdr3_nt: TGCAGCGTTGAATCTACAGGGGGCCGGGGCGAGCAGTACTTC

v_call: TRBV7-2
clone_size: once
d_call: TRBD2
j_call: TRBJ2-7
cdr3_aa: CASSFSGSYEQYF
cdr3_nt: TGTGCCAGCAGCTTTAGCGGGAGTTACGAGCAGTACTTC

v_call: TRBV10-2
clone_size: medium-sized
d_call: NA
j_call: TRBJ2-1
cdr3_aa: CASMTGVSYNEQFF
cdr3_nt: TGCGCCAGCATGACGGGAGTCTCCTACAATGAGCAGTTCTTC

v_call: TRBV5-1
clone_size: few
d_call: TRBD2
j_call: TRBJ2-1
cdr3_aa: CASSSAGENEQFF
cdr3_nt: TGCGCCAGCAGTTCAGCGGGAGAGAATGAGCAGTTCTTC

v_call: TRBV29-1
clone_size: medium-sized
d_call: TRBD1
j_call: TRBJ2-5
cdr3_aa: CSVRQGAGETQYF
cdr3_nt: TGCAGCGTTCGGCAGGGGGCCGGAGAGACCCAGTACTTC

v_call: TRBV2
clone_size: NA
d_call: TRBD2
j_call: TRBJ2-2
cdr3_aa: CASTEGGGLAGLELFF
cdr3_nt: TGTGCCAGCACTGAAGGAGGAGGACTAGCGGGGCTGGAGCTGTTTTTT

v_call: TRBV30
clone_size: few
d_call: NA
j_call: TRBJ2-7
cdr3_aa: CAWSLGSYEQYF
cdr3_nt: TGTGCCTGGAGTTTGGGCTCCTACGAGCAGTACTTC

v_call: TRBV5-1
clone_size: few
d_call: NA
j_call: TRBJ2-5
cdr3_aa: CASSGQIQETQYF
cdr3_nt: TGCGCCAGCAGCGGACAGATTCAAGAGACCCAGTACTTC

v_call: TRBV2
clone_size: medium-sized
d_call: NA
j_call: TRBJ2-5
cdr3_aa: CASSESRGETQYF
cdr3_nt: TGTGCCAGCAGTGAATCGAGGGGAGAGACCCAGTACTTC

v_call: TRBV7-6
clone_size: NA
d_call: TRBD1
j_call: TRBJ2-2
cdr3_aa: CASKGAKTGELFF
cdr3_nt: TGTGCCAGCAAGGGGGCGAAGACCGGGGAGCTGTTTTTT

v_call: TRBV12-5
clone_size: few
d_call: TRBD2
j_call: TRBJ2-3
cdr3_aa: CASGPAGTIGTDTQYF
cdr3_nt: TGTGCTAGTGGTCCCGCCGGGACTATCGGCACAGATACGCAGTATTTT

v_call: TRBV29-1
clone_size: NA
d_call: TRBD1
j_call: TRBJ1-1
cdr3_aa: CSAGTGPNTEAFF
cdr3_nt: TGCAGCGCCGGGACAGGACCGAACACTGAAGCTTTCTTT

v_call: TRBV5-6
clone_size: NA
d_call: NA
j_call: TRBJ2-7
cdr3_aa: CASSFGETLSYEQYF
cdr3_nt: TGTGCCAGCAGTTTCGGGGAAACACTCTCCTACGAGCAGTACTTC

v_call: TRBV12-3/TRBV12-4
clone_size: once
d_call: NA
j_call: TRBJ1-1
cdr3_aa: CASISFAFNTEAFF
cdr3_nt: TGTGCCAGCATCTCCTTTGCCTTTAACACTGAAGCTTTCTTT

v_call: TRBV12-3/TRBV12-4
clone_size: NA
d_call: NA
j_call: TRBJ1-5
cdr3_aa: CASSPRTGPNQPQHF
cdr3_nt: TGTGCCAGCAGTCCCCGAACAGGGCCTAATCAGCCCCAGCATTTT

v_call: TRBV28
clone_size: NA
d_call: NA
j_call: TRBJ2-3
cdr3_aa: CASSLATRGSDTQYF
cdr3_nt: TGTGCCAGCAGCCTTGCAACACGGGGTTCCGATACGCAGTATTTT

v_call: TRBV12-3/TRBV12-4
clone_size: NA
d_call: NA
j_call: TRBJ2-7
cdr3_aa: CASSPSGSYEQYF
cdr3_nt: TGTGCCAGCAGTCCGAGCGGCTCCTACGAGCAGTACTTC

v_call: TRBV20-1
clone_size: NA
d_call: NA
j_call: TRBJ2-1
cdr3_aa: CSAKTLGGSYNEQFF
cdr3_nt: TGCAGTGCTAAAACCTTAGGGGGCTCCTACAATGAGCAGTTCTTC

v_call: TRBV5-4
clone_size: NA
d_call: TRBD2
j_call: TRBJ2-1
cdr3_aa: CASSLGIDGGDNEQFF
cdr3_nt: TGTGCCAGCAGCTTGGGGATAGATGGGGGGGACAATGAGCAGTTCTTC

v_call: TRBV18
clone_size: NA
d_call: NA
j_call: TRBJ2-1
cdr3_aa: CASSPKGQSYNEQFF
cdr3_nt: TGTGCCAGCTCACCCAAGGGGCAATCCTACAATGAGCAGTTCTTC

v_call: TRBV28
clone_size: NA
d_call: NA
j_call: TRBJ2-7
cdr3_aa: CASSFQGAGGPYEQYF
cdr3_nt: TGTGCCAGCAGTTTCCAGGGGGCGGGAGGGCCCTACGAGCAGTACTTC

v_call: TRBV24-1
clone_size: few
d_call: NA
j_call: TRBJ2-1
cdr3_aa: CATSDLRQGNEQFF
cdr3_nt: TGTGCCACCAGTGATTTGCGTCAGGGGAATGAGCAGTTCTTC

v_call: TRBV7-9
clone_size: NA
d_call: NA
j_call: TRBJ1-6
cdr3_aa: CASSFVLSPLHF
cdr3_nt: TGTGCCAGCAGCTTCGTATTGTCACCCCTCCACTTT

v_call: TRBV7-2
clone_size: few
d_call: TRBD1
j_call: TRBJ2-5
cdr3_aa: CASSPTGAVSFETQYF
cdr3_nt: TGTGCCAGCAGCCCCACAGGGGCAGTCTCGTTCGAGACCCAGTACTTC

v_call: TRBV28
clone_size: NA
d_call: TRBD2
j_call: TRBJ2-1
cdr3_aa: CASSFRREANEQFF
cdr3_nt: TGTGCCAGCAGTTTTAGGCGGGAGGCCAATGAGCAGTTCTTC

v_call: TRBV2
clone_size: few
d_call: TRBD1
j_call: TRBJ1-1
cdr3_aa: CASSEEASGGLPAGTEAFF
cdr3_nt: TGTGCCAGCAGTGAAGAAGCCTCAGGGGGCCTCCCTGCCGGGACTGAAGCTTTCTTT